Presented here are 6 T cell receptor beta chains from one specimen sequenced in a study of cytomegalovirus exposure and HLA in healthy donors. PCR primers comprised 60 Vbeta and 13 Jbeta primers. Profiled with immunoSEQ multiplex PCR; TCRdb holds only in-frame clones, not every one. This repertoire shows 150,000 to 200,000 clones, almost 80% found once; its top ten account for about 1.3%. Sequencing was carried out using PBMCs. These TCRs come from a male donor in good health and CMV-seronegative.

The CDR3 sequence is CASPPEGGGHYEQYF. As DNA, the CDR3 is TGTGCCAGCCCACCAGAGGGCGGTGGGCACTACGAGCAGTACTTC. The chain employs TRBV19 and TRBJ2-7; the D gene is possibly TRBD2 (5 bases). CDR1 LNHDA and CDR2 SQIVND come from the germline V gene (reference sequence). CDR3 length: 15 amino acids. Trimming took 9 bases from V and 3 from J, leaving 21 bases between them.

The sample holds one count of this clone. The V gene is TRBV28, the J gene TRBJ2-1; 11 positions match TRBD2. Trimming at V came to 6 bases and at J to 0 bases, leaving 1 base not matched to a gene. This CDR3 is 15 amino acids long. CDR1 is MDHEN and CDR2 is SYDVKM in the germline V gene. The CDR3 protein is CASRTSGSSYNEQFF. The CDR3 DNA follows: TGTGCCAGCAGAACTAGCGGGAGCTCCTACAATGAGCAGTTCTTC. The full variable domain, with the rest looked up from reference TRBV28 and TRBJ2-1, is DVKVTQSSRYLVKRTGEKVFLECVQDMDHENMFWYRQDPGLGLRLIYFSYDVKMKEKGDIPEGYSVSREKKERFSLILESASTNQTSMYLCASRTSGSSYNEQFFGPGTRLTVL.

This rearrangement joins TRBV15 to TRBJ1-2, with D tentatively TRBD1 (6 bases). Germline V gives CDR1 LNHNV, CDR2 YYDKDF (reference sequence). Trimming shortened V by 3 bases and J by 2 bases, and 10 bases separated the two germline ends. This CDR3 region has 14 residues. The CDR3 protein is CATSRDSTNYGYTF. Written as DNA, the CDR3 is TGTGCCACCAGCAGGGACAGCACCAACTATGGCTACACCTTC.

This rearrangement joins TRBV27 to TRBJ2-7; the match to TRBD2 covers 14 bases. This CDR3 region has 17 residues. From germline, CDR1 is MNHEY and CDR2 SMNVEV (reference sequence). The V and J ends lost 5 bases and 7 bases, in that order; junction bases with no gene match: 13. This CDR3 is CASSRLAGGTRVEEQYF. The CDR3 bases are TGTGCCAGCAGTCGACTAGCGGGAGGGACCCGGGTGGAAGAGCAGTACTTC.

The chain is built from TRBV19 and TRBJ2-7, with D unresolved. The CDR3 is 15 amino acids. In germline, CDR1 is LNHDA, CDR2 SQIVND (reference sequence). V was pared by 4 bases and J by 3 bases, with 16 bases between. The CDR3 loop is CASSTLPGHGYEQYF. The CDR3 DNA follows: TGTGCCAGTAGTACCCTCCCGGGTCATGGCTACGAGCAGTACTTC.

This clone showed up just once. This sequence joins TRBV5-1 and TRBJ2-2, with D tentatively TRBD1 (5 bases). The CDR3 loop spans 15 amino acids. Looked up from germline, CDR1 is SGHRS and CDR2 is YFSETQ. V shed 0 bases and J shed 1 base, with 7 bases lying between them. The DNA of the CDR3 is TGCGCCAGCAGCTTGGGGACATTGAACACCGGGGAGCTGTTTTTT. Residues: CASSLGTLNTGELFF.